The 14 T cell receptor beta chains given below trace back to one sample, sequenced in a study of cytomegalovirus exposure and HLA in healthy donors. Using immunoSEQ multiplex PCR, the repertoire was profiled, and TCRdb retains in-frame clones only, with some absent. The sample yields around 160,000 clones, about 89% seen once. The material sequenced was PBMCs. These receptors all stem from a woman under 30 in good health and CMV-seropositive.

This rearrangement joins TRBV6-5 to TRBJ2-2, with TRBD1 identical over 8 bases. V shed 8 bases and J 7 bases; nucleotides not matched to a gene: 6. CDR1 is MNHEY, CDR2 SVGAGI, per germline. The CDR3 is 13 amino acids. The CDR3 region has the DNA TGTGCCAGCGGACAGGGCTTCGTCGGGGAGCTGTTTTTT. This translates into CASGQGFVGELFF.

The genes are TRBV6-5 and TRBJ1-1; a weak D match, TRBD1 (6 bases). There are 13 residues in the CDR3. Germline V lookup: CDR1 MNHEY, CDR2 SVGAGI. V was pared by 10 bases and J by 4 bases, with 16 bases between. CDR3 DNA sequence: TGTGCCACCTCGGACAGATGGGGCACTGAAGCTTTCTTT. Translated: CATSDRWGTEAFF.

The chain carries TRBV7-9 and TRBJ2-1; TRBD1 agrees at 7 bases. Germline-derived CDR1 and CDR2 are SEHNR and FQNEAQ (reference sequence). The CDR3 is 15 amino acids. Unmatched junction bases numbered 4, after V lost 3 bases and J lost 2 bases. Written as DNA, the CDR3 is TGTGCCAGCAGCTTCGGGACAGTGGCCTACAATGAGCAGTTCTTC. Its protein is CASSFGTVAYNEQFF.

CDR3 DNA: TGTGCCAGCAGCTTACGGGCTGGGCGGGGCCGCTCCTACAATGAGCAGTTCTTC. This gives the protein CASSLRAGRGRSYNEQFF. The chain carries TRBV7-3 and TRBJ2-1; TRBD2 might be the D (6 bases). V lost 2 bases and J lost 0, with 17 bases in between. The length of the CDR3 is 18 residues. The germline V gene encodes CDR1 SGHTA and CDR2 FQGTGA.

This chain links TRBV11-2 with TRBJ1-5; 10 bases are shared with TRBD1. V dropped 5 bases and J dropped 4; count of bases not matched to a gene: 5. CDR3 size: 15 residues. CDR1 SGHAT and CDR2 FQNNGV come from the germline V gene. CDR3 sequence: CASSLGQGENQPQHF. CDR3 coding DNA: TGTGCCAGCAGCCTAGGACAGGGGGAGAATCAGCCCCAGCATTTT.

The chain employs TRBV2 and TRBJ2-1; 7 bases agree with TRBD1. The CDR3 totals 14 residues. The germline gives CDR1 SNHLY, CDR2 FYNNEI. The ends lost 6 bases at V and 6 bases at J; junction bases unmatched: 8. CDR3 bases: TGTGCCAGCAGCCCGGGACAGTCTATCAATGAGCAGTTCTTC. Residues: CASSPGQSINEQFF.

The genes are TRBV27 and TRBJ2-7, with a weak D call TRBD1 (5 bases). V lost 6 bases and J 6 bases, leaving 18 bases between the germline ends. CDR3 size: 14 residues. Per germline, CDR1 MNHEY and CDR2 SMNVEV (reference sequence). The CDR3 nucleotides are TGTGCCAGCAGCCAGACCAGACAGTCGGGCGAGCAGTACTTC. Protein sequence: CASSQTRQSGEQYF.

V usage is TRBV5-3 and J usage is TRBJ2-2, with 9 bases that match TRBD1. TRBV5-3 is reported as an ORF; its role is uncertain. Losses at the gene ends were 0 bases for V and 2 bases for J; bases not matched to a gene: 2. CDR3 length: 16 residues. CDR3 loop: CARSLGDRVNTGELFF. The CDR3 nucleotides read TGTGCCAGAAGCTTGGGGGACAGGGTTAACACCGGGGAGCTGTTTTTT.

The chain is built from TRBV19 and TRBJ1-2, with D possibly matching TRBD1 (6 bases). V was pared by 7 bases and J by 6 bases, with 24 bases between. Germline CDR1 reads LNHDA; CDR2 reads SQIVND (reference sequence). The CDR3 consists of 16 residues. CDR3 coding DNA: TGTGCCAGTACCCGGGCAGGGGCCACCACTGGAAATGGCTACACCTTC. It codes for CASTRAGATTGNGYTF.

A single count supports this clone. The chain is built from TRBV14 and TRBJ1-1, with D possibly matching TRBD1 (5 bases). The germline gives CDR1 SGHDN, CDR2 FVKESK. There are 15 residues in the CDR3. Deletions cut 4 bases from V and 1 base from J, with 13 bases between. This CDR3 reads CASSRSLGGNTEAFF. The CDR3 region has the DNA TGTGCCAGCAGCCGTAGCCTGGGGGGGAACACTGAAGCTTTCTTT. The variable domain in full, with the rest retrieved from reference TRBV14 and TRBJ1-1, is EAGVTQFPSHSVIEKGQTVTLRCDPISGHDNLYWYRRVMGKEIKFLLHFVKESKQDESGMPNNRFLAERTGGTYSTLKVQPAELEDSGVYFCASSRSLGGNTEAFFGQGTRLTVV.

The CDR3 spells CSFRDSSYEQYF. CDR3 bases: TGCAGCTTCCGGGACTCCTCCTACGAGCAGTACTTC. The rearrangement joins TRBV29-1 to TRBJ2-7, with TRBD2 as a possible D gene (6 bases). Trimming removed 8 bases at V and 0 bases at J, with 11 bases between. Looked up from germline, CDR1 is SQVTM and CDR2 is ANQGSEA. The CDR3 consists of 12 residues.

The rearrangement joins TRBV14 to TRBJ2-3; 8 bases match TRBD1. With 4 bases clipped from V and 4 bases from J, the junction kept 7 bases outside the gene matches. CDR3 length: 15 amino acids. The germline CDR1 and CDR2 sequences are SGHDN and FVKESK. CDR3 in amino acids: CASSPRTGRADTQYF. CDR3 DNA: TGTGCCAGCAGCCCCAGGACAGGGCGAGCAGATACGCAGTATTTT.

The rearrangement links TRBV10-3 to TRBJ1-4; D not resolved. CDR3 length: 11 residues. Germline CDR1 and CDR2: ENHRY and SYGVKD. The V gene lost 10 bases and the J gene lost 5 bases, with 8 bases spanning the gap. The CDR3 DNA is TGTGCCACCTCGGGAAATGAAAAACTGTTTTTT. Its translation is CATSGNEKLFF.

This clone was seen a handful of times. The junction departs from germline at one end; a sequencing error may be responsible. In DNA, the CDR3 is TGTGCCAGCAGTGAATGGGGACTAACCCTCTTC. Amino acid sequence: CASSEWGLTLF. The chain links TRBV2 to TRBJ2-1, with 7 bases aligning to TRBD2. Germline-derived CDR1 and CDR2 are SNHLY and FYNNEI. The CDR3 totals 11 residues.